These T cell receptor beta chains were read from a single sample in a study of blood T cell repertoires in COVID-19. Repertoires were generated with immunoSEQ multiplex PCR, while TCRdb's copy carries only in-frame clones and drops some. The sample records some 150,000 clones, around 87% being singletons. Source material: peripheral blood. These receptors all stem from a human donor in a cohort sampled during active COVID-19. CDR3s include the opening cysteine and the closing phenylalanine or tryptophan. D genes are given only for firm matches. Size is stated for part of the rows, as once, few or many counts, or as a class when the clone is expanded.

cdr3_nt: TGTGCCAGCACCCCGGGACAGGGCATGGTATATGGCTACACCTTC
cdr3_aa: CASTPGQGMVYGYTF
clone_size: NA
v_call: TRBV7-9
j_call: TRBJ1-2
d_call: TRBD1

cdr3_nt: TGTGCCTGGAGTGTACCACTAGCGGGGGGAACCTACGAGCAGTACTTC
cdr3_aa: CAWSVPLAGGTYEQYF
clone_size: NA
v_call: TRBV30
j_call: TRBJ2-7
d_call: TRBD2

cdr3_nt: TGTGCCAGTGGGGGGGATAGCTCCTACGAGCAGTACTTC
cdr3_aa: CASGGDSSYEQYF
clone_size: once
v_call: TRBV25-1
j_call: TRBJ2-7
d_call: TRBD2

cdr3_nt: TGTGCCAGCAGTTTCGGGACAGCTTCAGAGCAGTACTTC
cdr3_aa: CASSFGTASEQYF
clone_size: NA
v_call: TRBV27
j_call: TRBJ2-7
d_call: TRBD1

cdr3_nt: TGCGCCAGCAGCCAACCCGGCAGGGGGCAAGGCAATCAGCCCCAGCATTTT
cdr3_aa: CASSQPGRGQGNQPQHF
clone_size: few
v_call: TRBV4-1
j_call: TRBJ1-5
d_call: TRBD1

cdr3_nt: TGTGCCAGCAGCTTATCGGGGGGAACGGATACGCAGTATTTT
cdr3_aa: CASSLSGGTDTQYF
clone_size: NA
v_call: TRBV11-2
j_call: TRBJ2-3
d_call: TRBD2

cdr3_nt: TGTGCCAGCAGTTTGGGACTAGGGAACAATGAGCAGTTCTTC
cdr3_aa: CASSLGLGNNEQFF
clone_size: NA
v_call: TRBV27
j_call: TRBJ2-1
d_call: TRBD2

cdr3_nt: TGCGCCAGCAGCTTTACAGAGACCACGCAGTATTTT
cdr3_aa: CASSFTETTQYF
clone_size: NA
v_call: TRBV5-1
j_call: TRBJ2-3
d_call: NA

cdr3_nt: TGTGCCAGCAGCCCAGACGGACTCTCCACAGATACGCAGTATTTT
cdr3_aa: CASSPDGLSTDTQYF
clone_size: NA
v_call: TRBV7-3
j_call: TRBJ2-3
d_call: NA

cdr3_nt: TGTGCCAGCTCTTGGGACACAAAGTATTCACCCCTCCACTTT
cdr3_aa: CASSWDTKYSPLHF
clone_size: NA
v_call: TRBV28
j_call: TRBJ1-6
d_call: NA

cdr3_nt: TGCGCCAGCAGCCAAGATCTCTTTGCTAGCGGGGGAACAGATACGCAGTATTTT
cdr3_aa: CASSQDLFASGGTDTQYF
clone_size: NA
v_call: TRBV4-1
j_call: TRBJ2-3
d_call: TRBD2

cdr3_nt: TGTGCCAGCAGTCCCCGACAGGGGGCTGAAGCTTTCTTT
cdr3_aa: CASSPRQGAEAFF
clone_size: NA
v_call: TRBV27
j_call: TRBJ1-1
d_call: TRBD1

cdr3_nt: TGCGCCAGCAGCCCTTACAGTTCCTACAATGAGCAGTTCTTC
cdr3_aa: CASSPYSSYNEQFF
clone_size: NA
v_call: TRBV5-1
j_call: TRBJ2-1
d_call: NA

cdr3_nt: TGTGCCAGCAGTTTCGGCGGCAGCCCCGATGAAAAACTGTTTTTT
cdr3_aa: CASSFGGSPDEKLFF
clone_size: NA
v_call: TRBV28
j_call: TRBJ1-4
d_call: NA

cdr3_nt: TGTGCCAGTAGTATAGGGCGGGGACCTCACAATGAGCAGTTCTTC
cdr3_aa: CASSIGRGPHNEQFF
clone_size: many
v_call: TRBV19
j_call: TRBJ2-1
d_call: NA

cdr3_nt: TGTGCCAGTAGTTTCTCCGGGACAGGGAACACCGGGGAGCTGTTTTTT
cdr3_aa: CASSFSGTGNTGELFF
clone_size: once
v_call: TRBV19
j_call: TRBJ2-2
d_call: TRBD1

cdr3_nt: TGTGCCAGCAGCTTGGGACAGGGCACCTACGAGCAGTACTTC
cdr3_aa: CASSLGQGTYEQYF
clone_size: NA
v_call: TRBV11-2
j_call: TRBJ2-7
d_call: TRBD1

cdr3_nt: TGTGCCAGCTCACCCCTGGGCGGGGCCAGGGACACCGGGGAGCTGTTTTTT
cdr3_aa: CASSPLGGARDTGELFF
clone_size: NA
v_call: TRBV18
j_call: TRBJ2-2
d_call: NA

cdr3_nt: TGTGCCAGTATTTCGTGGGGAGGAAACACTGAAGCTTTCTTT
cdr3_aa: CASISWGGNTEAFF
clone_size: NA
v_call: TRBV19
j_call: TRBJ1-1
d_call: NA

cdr3_nt: TGTGCCAGCAGACAATCCAGAGGGGGAACCGGGGAGCTGTTTTTT
cdr3_aa: CASRQSRGGTGELFF
clone_size: NA
v_call: TRBV6-6
j_call: TRBJ2-2
d_call: NA

cdr3_nt: TGTGCCAGCAGTTTATACCTTTCGGGACAGAGTAACTATGGCTACACCTTC
cdr3_aa: CASSLYLSGQSNYGYTF
clone_size: NA
v_call: TRBV28
j_call: TRBJ1-2
d_call: TRBD1

cdr3_nt: TGTGCCAGCAGTTACTTGGCGACAGGGTTCCAGAACACTGAAGCTTTCTTT
cdr3_aa: CASSYLATGFQNTEAFF
clone_size: NA
v_call: TRBV6-7
j_call: TRBJ1-1
d_call: TRBD1

cdr3_nt: TGTGCCAGCAGATCGACAGGGGCCTACGAGCAGTACTTC
cdr3_aa: CASRSTGAYEQYF
clone_size: NA
v_call: TRBV14
j_call: TRBJ2-7
d_call: TRBD1

cdr3_nt: TGCGCCAGCAGCCAACGCCGGACTAGCGGGGGGACATACAATGAGCAGTTCTTC
cdr3_aa: CASSQRRTSGGTYNEQFF
clone_size: NA
v_call: TRBV4-1
j_call: TRBJ2-1
d_call: TRBD2

cdr3_nt: TGTGCCAGCAGCCCCGAGATGAACACTGAAGCTTTCTTT
cdr3_aa: CASSPEMNTEAFF
clone_size: NA
v_call: TRBV7-3
j_call: TRBJ1-1
d_call: NA

cdr3_nt: TGCAGCGTTGGGTCTATGAACACTGAAGCTTTCTTT
cdr3_aa: CSVGSMNTEAFF
clone_size: NA
v_call: TRBV29-1
j_call: TRBJ1-1
d_call: NA

cdr3_nt: TGTGCCAGCAGCCCACGGACGGGGTCCTACGAGCAGTACTTC
cdr3_aa: CASSPRTGSYEQYF
clone_size: NA
v_call: TRBV11-2
j_call: TRBJ2-7
d_call: NA

cdr3_nt: TGCGCCAGCAGCCCTCCGACAGGGTTGCCCGAGCAGTACTTC
cdr3_aa: CASSPPTGLPEQYF
clone_size: NA
v_call: TRBV4-1
j_call: TRBJ2-7
d_call: TRBD1